These 11 T cell receptor beta chains originate from one sample sequenced in a study of T cells after yellow fever vaccination. TCRdb reanalysed the 5' RACE reads using MiXCR and keeps one entry per CDR3 protein. Here the sample spans 95,000 to 150,000 distinct CDR3 sequences, roughly 15% being singletons. Sequences were derived from CD8+ T cells sorted from PBMCs, sampled 5 days after the yellow fever booster vaccination. These receptors originate from a young man who received the YFV17D yellow fever vaccine.

The rearrangement joins TRBV20-1 to TRBJ2-1; 7 nucleotides line up with TRBD1. The CDR3 spans 15 residues. J lost 7 bases, V lost 3 bases, and 12 bases had no gene match. Germline CDR1 is DFQATT and CDR2 is SNEGSKA (reference sequence). The CDR3 sequence is CSASAITGEWNEQFF. The CDR3 nucleotides are TGCAGTGCTAGTGCCATCACAGGGGAGTGGAATGAGCAGTTCTTC.

This chain uses TRBV5-6 with TRBJ1-1; D ambiguous. The CDR3 extends over 14 amino acids. CDR1 and CDR2 (germline): SGHDT, YYEEEE. Trimming shortened V by 2 bases and J by 0 bases, and 8 bases separated the two germline ends. CDR3 bases: TGTGCCAGCAGCTTATCTCGGATGAACACTGAAGCTTTCTTT. Translating gives CASSLSRMNTEAFF. Complete variable domain (other parts from reference TRBV5-6 and TRBJ1-1): DAGVTQSPTHLIKTRGQQVTLRCSPKSGHDTVSWYQQALGQGPQFIFQYYEEEERQRGNFPDRFSGHQFPNYSSELNVNALLLGDSALYLCASSLSRMNTEAFFGQGTRLTVV.

This clonotype turned up a few times. The V gene is TRBV7-9, the J gene TRBJ1-5; a weak D match, TRBD1 (5 bases). The CDR3 length is 17 residues. Germline values: CDR1 SEHNR, CDR2 FQNEAQ (reference sequence). The V and J ends lost 1 base and 4 bases respectively, with 17 bases between them. CDR3 DNA sequence: TGTGCCAGCAGCTTAGGCCCGGAAGGAGGGGAAAATCAGCCCCAGCATTTT. Its protein is CASSLGPEGGENQPQHF.

This clonotype was counted between two and nine times. The chain recombines TRBV4-3 with TRBJ2-2; TRBD1 matches 10 bases. There are 15 residues in the CDR3. V lost 6 bases and J lost 8; bases outside the gene matches: 9. Germline V gives CDR1 LGHNA, CDR2 YSLEER. Written as DNA, the CDR3 is TGCGCCAGCAGTCTATTGACAGGGGGCGGGGGGGAGCTGTTTTTT. This encodes CASSLLTGGGGELFF.

There are a few counts of this clonotype. The chain is built from TRBV7-2 and TRBJ2-1, with no clear D. The germline V gene encodes CDR1 SGHTA and CDR2 FQGNSA. The CDR3 loop spans 13 amino acids. The germline V and J ends were trimmed by 1 base and 5 bases, with 6 bases remaining between them. The CDR3 DNA sequence: TGTGCCAGCAGCTTAGACGGAAACAATGAGCAGTTCTTC. This sequence encodes CASSLDGNNEQFF.

This clonotype was picked up a small number of times. The chain combines TRBV3-1 with TRBJ1-2; tentatively, D is TRBD1 (6 bases). CDR3 size: 16 residues. The germline V gene encodes CDR1 LGHDT and CDR2 YNNKEL (reference sequence). The ends were cut back, 4 bases at V and 2 bases at J, with 17 bases in the middle. CDR3 in amino acids: CASSRVRDTLNYGYTF. The CDR3 DNA sequence: TGTGCCAGCAGCCGAGTCCGGGACACGCTAAACTATGGCTACACCTTC.

The rearrangement links TRBV4-3 to TRBJ2-5, with 7 bases matching TRBD2. V lost 0 bases to trimming and J lost 2 bases; unmatched junction nucleotides: 9. From germline, CDR1 is LGHNA and CDR2 YSLEER. The CDR3 has 17 residues. The CDR3 loop reads CASSQDNSGVVQETQYF. For the CDR3, the DNA is TGCGCCAGCAGCCAAGATAACAGCGGGGTGGTACAAGAGACCCAGTACTTC.

The J gene is TRBJ2-5, the V gene TRBV25-1; D unresolved. With 2 bases removed from V and 5 bases from J, the gap between germline ends came to 15 bases. Germline V gene data show CDR1 as MGHDK and CDR2 as SYGVNS. This CDR3 region has 15 residues. The CDR3 here is CASSEILTGEETQYF. Written as DNA, the CDR3 is TGTGCCAGCAGTGAAATCCTAACGGGTGAGGAGACCCAGTACTTC.

J is TRBJ2-3 and V is TRBV27; D is unclear. Per the germline V gene, CDR1 is MNHEY and CDR2 is SMNVEV (reference sequence). Trimming removed 5 bases from V and 7 bases from J, with 10 bases in between. The CDR3 consists of 12 residues. The CDR3 sequence: CASSRLSHTQYF. In nucleotides, the CDR3 is TGTGCCAGCAGTCGACTTTCACATACGCAGTATTTT.

This clonotype was seen only a few times. V gene TRBV3-1 combines with J gene TRBJ2-2; perhaps D is TRBD1 or TRBD2 (6 bases each). Germline-derived CDR1 and CDR2 are LGHDT and YNNKEL (reference sequence). Trimming pared 4 bases from V and 5 bases from J, leaving 23 bases between. This CDR3 has 18 amino acids. The CDR3 bases are TGTGCCAGCAGCCCCTTAAGGGGGGCTGGTCATGTTACCGGGGAGCTGTTTTTT. Translation: CASSPLRGAGHVTGELFF. The whole variable domain, remainder taken from reference TRBV3-1 and TRBJ2-2, is DTAVSQTPKYLVTQMGNDKSIKCEQNLGHDTMYWYKQDSKKFLKIMFSYNNKELIINETVPNRFSPKSPDKAHLNLHINSLELGDSAVYFCASSPLRGAGHVTGELFFGEGSRLTVL.

This clonotype was counted only a few times. The chain has TRBV11-2 and TRBJ1-3; D is ambiguous. V was cut by 5 bases and J by 1 base, with 12 bases left in between. CDR1 is SGHAT, CDR2 FQNNGV, per germline. CDR3 size: 15 residues. In nucleotides, the CDR3 is TGTGCCAGCAGCATCTTCCCGGGATCTGGAAACACCATATATTTT. As protein: CASSIFPGSGNTIYF.